Listed here is a single T cell receptor beta chain. Its target antigen remains unknown. Per-base qualities were not stored, and no clone one base away is much larger. The data belong to a study of yellow fever vaccine responses in identical twins (dated 2018 in TCRdb). Background on the whole study: In the study, vaccine-responding T cell clones were precisely tracked in identical twins. The full study reports these points: The authors reported that the T cell response to vaccination in identical twins appeared partly convergent and partly personalized.

The CDR3 holds 16 amino acids from the cysteine to the phenylalanine. CDR3 DNA is the only sequence kept; it has 48 bases, read in frame from the first base. CDR1 SGHDT and CDR2 YYEEEE were looked up in the germline V gene. Trimming accounts for 2 bases at V and 9 bases at J, while the number of junction bases matched to no gene is 13. Library construction relied on RT-PCR. The sample was run on an Illumina HiSeq 2500. TCRdb trimmed the raw reads at Q25, called clones with MiXCR and kept productive beta chains. Each CDR3 protein appears once, grouped with its most common genes and DNA. This sample has fewer than 3,000 distinct CDR3 sequences in its table, and roughly 90% of those were observed once. 1.9% of the sample goes to the ten largest clones.

The source was T cells from blood (PBMCs), unsorted or a sorted subset (not recorded which), collected before or after yellow fever vaccination (not recorded which). The sequence came from a female donor who received the yellow fever vaccine. The sequence links TRBV5-6 to TRBJ2-1; TRBD2 matches 8 bases in the middle. CDR3 sequence: CASSLPPGLVIPEQFF. The bases read TGTGCCAGCAGCTTACCCCCGGGACTAGTGATCCCTGAGCAGTTCTTC.